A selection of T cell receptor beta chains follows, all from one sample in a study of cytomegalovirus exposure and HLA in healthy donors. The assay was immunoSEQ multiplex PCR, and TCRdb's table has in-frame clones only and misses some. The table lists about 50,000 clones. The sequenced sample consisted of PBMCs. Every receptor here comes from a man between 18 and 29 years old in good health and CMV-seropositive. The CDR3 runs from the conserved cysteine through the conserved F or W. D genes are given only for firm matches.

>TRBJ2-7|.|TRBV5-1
CASSRDSYEQYF
TGCGCCAGCAGCCGAGACAGTTACGAGCAGTACTTC
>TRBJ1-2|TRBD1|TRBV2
CASSDGGTGLYGYTF
TGTGCCAGCAGTGATGGGGGGACAGGCCTCTATGGCTACACCTTC
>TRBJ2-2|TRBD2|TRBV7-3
CASSLNTLAGASSPGELFF
TGTGCCAGCAGCTTAAATACCCTAGCGGGAGCATCAAGCCCCGGGGAGCTGTTTTTT
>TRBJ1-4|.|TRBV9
CASSVDKGTTNEKLFF
TGTGCCAGCAGCGTAGATAAGGGGACAACTAATGAAAAACTGTTTTTT
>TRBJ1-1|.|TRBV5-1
CASSLNREKVEAFF
TGCGCCAGCAGCTTAAACAGGGAGAAGGTTGAAGCTTTCTTT
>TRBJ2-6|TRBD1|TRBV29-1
CSAQGAGANVLTF
TGCAGCGCCCAGGGGGCTGGGGCCAACGTCCTGACTTTC
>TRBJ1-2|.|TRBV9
CASSSADLYGYTF
TGTGCCAGCAGCTCGGCGGATCTCTATGGCTACACCTTC
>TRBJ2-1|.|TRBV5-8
CASSFEWEENEQFF
TGTGCCAGCAGCTTTGAGTGGGAGGAAAATGAGCAGTTCTTC
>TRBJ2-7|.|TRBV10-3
CAISRSPHAYEQYF
TGTGCCATCAGTCGGAGCCCCCATGCCTACGAGCAGTACTTC
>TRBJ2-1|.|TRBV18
CASSPDGQPYNEQFF
TGTGCCAGCTCGCCCGATGGACAACCCTACAATGAGCAGTTCTTC
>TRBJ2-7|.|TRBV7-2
CASSLDSRSYEQYF
TGTGCCAGCAGCTTAGATTCCCGTTCCTACGAGCAGTACTTC
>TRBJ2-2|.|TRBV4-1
CASSQDRSFNTGELFF
TGCGCCAGCAGCCAAGATAGATCATTCAACACCGGGGAGCTGTTTTTT
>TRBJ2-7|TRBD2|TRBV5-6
CASTGTSGRGYEQYF
TGTGCCAGCACAGGGACTAGCGGGAGGGGGTACGAGCAGTACTTC
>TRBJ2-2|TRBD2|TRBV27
CASSFQGLAGSGELFF
TGTGCCAGCAGTTTCCAAGGACTAGCGGGCTCCGGGGAGCTGTTTTTT
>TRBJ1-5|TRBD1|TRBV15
CATSTPVRRGRDQPQHF
TGTGCCACCAGCACACCCGTTAGAAGGGGGCGGGATCAGCCCCAGCATTTT
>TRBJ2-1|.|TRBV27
CASSLDGSSYNEQFF
TGTGCCAGCAGTTTGGACGGGAGCTCCTACAATGAGCAGTTCTTC
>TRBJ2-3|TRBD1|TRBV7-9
CASRPGQGETDTQYF
TGTGCCAGCAGACCCGGACAGGGAGAAACAGATACGCAGTATTTT
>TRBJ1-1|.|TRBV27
CASSVGGLNTEAFF
TGTGCCAGCAGTGTGGGGGGGCTGAACACTGAAGCTTTCTTT
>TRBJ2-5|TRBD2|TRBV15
CTTSRDRASGLQETQYF
TGTACCACCAGCAGAGATCGAGCTAGCGGGCTTCAAGAGACCCAGTACTTC
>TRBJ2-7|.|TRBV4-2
CASSQDLAYYEQYF
TGTGCCAGCAGCCAAGACTTAGCCTACTACGAGCAGTACTTC
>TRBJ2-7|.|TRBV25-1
CASSVQGPLNEQYF
TGTGCCAGCAGTGTACAGGGTCCCCTAAACGAGCAGTACTTC
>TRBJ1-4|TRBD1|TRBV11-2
CASSLRIEGGEKLFF
TGTGCCAGCAGCTTAAGAATCGAAGGGGGCGAAAAACTGTTTTTT
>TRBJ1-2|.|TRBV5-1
CASSYRQAHLVTNYGYTF
TGCGCCAGCAGCTATAGACAGGCGCACCTTGTAACTAACTATGGCTACACCTTC
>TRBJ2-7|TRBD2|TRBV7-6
CASSATSGRASYEQYF
TGTGCCAGCAGTGCTACTAGCGGGAGGGCCTCCTACGAGCAGTACTTC
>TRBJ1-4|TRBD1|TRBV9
CASSAQGGDEKLFF
TGTGCCAGCAGCGCCCAAGGGGGCGATGAAAAACTGTTTTTT
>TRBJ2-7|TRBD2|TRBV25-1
CASCSGSYEQYF
TGTGCCAGCTGTAGCGGGAGCTACGAGCAGTACTTC
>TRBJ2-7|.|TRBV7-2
CASSLDNAAGEQYF
TGTGCCAGCAGCTTAGACAACGCGGCAGGGGAGCAGTACTTC
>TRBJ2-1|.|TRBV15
CATSRDLSLAYNEQFF
TGTGCCACCAGCAGAGATCTTTCGCTAGCCTACAATGAGCAGTTCTTC
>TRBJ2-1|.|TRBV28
CASTFSGVSYNEQFF
TGTGCCAGCACCTTTAGCGGAGTCTCCTACAATGAGCAGTTCTTC
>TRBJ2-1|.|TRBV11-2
CASGLAAVHNEQFF
TGTGCCAGCGGGTTGGCGGCAGTCCACAATGAGCAGTTCTTC
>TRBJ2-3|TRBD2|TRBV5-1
CASKGGGTDTQYF
TGCGCCAGCAAGGGAGGGGGCACAGATACGCAGTATTTT
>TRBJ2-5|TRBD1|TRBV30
CAWSTPGQGKTQYF
TGTGCCTGGAGTACTCCCGGACAGGGGAAGACCCAGTACTTC
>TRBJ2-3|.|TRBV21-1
CASSTKGETRDTQYF
TGTGCCAGCAGCACTAAGGGGGAGACACGGGATACGCAGTATTTT
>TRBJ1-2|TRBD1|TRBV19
CASSIAGGQGFADGYTF
TGTGCCAGTAGTATAGCGGGGGGACAGGGCTTTGCGGATGGCTACACCTTC
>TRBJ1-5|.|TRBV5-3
CAPRGAGWQPQHF
TGTGCCCCCAGAGGGGCGGGGTGGCAGCCCCAGCATTTT
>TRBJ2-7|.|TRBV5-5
CASSLGGTPLYEQYF
TGTGCCAGCAGCTTGGGTGGGACTCCTCTTTACGAGCAGTACTTC
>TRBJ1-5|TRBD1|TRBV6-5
CASSVDRGNQPQHF
TGTGCCAGCAGTGTTGACAGGGGCAATCAGCCCCAGCATTTT
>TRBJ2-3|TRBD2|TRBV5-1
CASSFQAGDTDTQYF
TGCGCCAGCAGCTTTCAAGCGGGAGACACAGATACGCAGTATTTT
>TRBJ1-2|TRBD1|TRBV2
CASSPTTGAGYGYTF
TGTGCCAGCAGTCCAACCACAGGGGCCGGCTATGGCTACACCTTC
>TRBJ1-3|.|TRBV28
CASSFQGYSGNTIYF
TGTGCCAGCAGTTTTCAGGGATACTCTGGAAACACCATATATTTT
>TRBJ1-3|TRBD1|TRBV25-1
CASSVPGDSDSGNTIYF
TGTGCCAGCAGTGTTCCTGGGGACAGTGACTCTGGAAACACCATATATTTT
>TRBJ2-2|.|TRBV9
CASSRLANTGELFF
TGTGCCAGCAGCCGACTGGCGAACACCGGGGAGCTGTTTTTT
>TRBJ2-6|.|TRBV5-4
CASSFLALSGANVLTF
TGTGCCAGCAGCTTCCTAGCGCTGTCTGGGGCCAACGTCCTGACTTTC
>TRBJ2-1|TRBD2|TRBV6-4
CASSAGTSYNEQFF
TGTGCCAGCAGCGCCGGGACTAGCTACAATGAGCAGTTCTTC
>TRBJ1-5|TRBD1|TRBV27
CASSETQGANQPQHF
TGTGCCAGCAGTGAGACGCAGGGGGCGAATCAGCCCCAGCATTTT